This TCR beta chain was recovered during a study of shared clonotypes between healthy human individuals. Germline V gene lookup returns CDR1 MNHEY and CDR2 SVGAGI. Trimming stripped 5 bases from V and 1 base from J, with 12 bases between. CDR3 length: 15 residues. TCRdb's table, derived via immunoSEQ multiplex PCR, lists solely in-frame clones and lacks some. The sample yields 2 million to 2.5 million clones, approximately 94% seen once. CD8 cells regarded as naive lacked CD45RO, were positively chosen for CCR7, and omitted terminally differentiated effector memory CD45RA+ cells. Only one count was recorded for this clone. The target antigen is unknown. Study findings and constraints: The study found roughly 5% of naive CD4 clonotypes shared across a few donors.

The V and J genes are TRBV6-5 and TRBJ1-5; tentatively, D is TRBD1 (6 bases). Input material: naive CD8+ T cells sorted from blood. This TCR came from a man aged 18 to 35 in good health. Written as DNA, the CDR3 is TGTGCCAGCAGTCCTACAGGGATGAGCAATCAGCCCCAGCATTTT. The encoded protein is CASSPTGMSNQPQHF.